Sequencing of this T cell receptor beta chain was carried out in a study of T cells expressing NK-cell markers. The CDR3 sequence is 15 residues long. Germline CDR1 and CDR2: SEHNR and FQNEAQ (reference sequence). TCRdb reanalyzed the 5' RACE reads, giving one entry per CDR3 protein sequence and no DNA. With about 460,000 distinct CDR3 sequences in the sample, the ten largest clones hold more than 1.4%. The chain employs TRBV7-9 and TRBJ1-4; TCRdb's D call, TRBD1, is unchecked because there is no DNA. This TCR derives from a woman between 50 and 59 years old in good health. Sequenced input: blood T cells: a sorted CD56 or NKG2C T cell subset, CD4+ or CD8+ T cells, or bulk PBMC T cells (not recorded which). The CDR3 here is CASSLRRQGNEKLFF.